This passage covers 2 T cell receptor beta chains from one sample sequenced in a study of CD8 T cells in ankylosing spondylitis. TCRdb independently ran MiXCR on the 5' RACE reads; one entry per CDR3 protein. Of roughly 130,000 distinct CDR3 sequences in the sample, about 7% are singletons; the top ten hold approximately 12%. The specimen was blood, either unsorted or a sorted T cell fraction (not recorded which). These receptors were collected from a male donor with ankylosing spondylitis or in good health (not recorded which).

The chain combines TRBV15 with TRBJ2-2; D perhaps matches TRBD2 (6 bases). The V end lost 11 bases, the J end lost 2 bases, and 21 bases lay between the germline ends. Germline values: CDR1 LNHNV, CDR2 YYDKDF (reference sequence). This CDR3 spans 16 amino acids. The CDR3 sequence: CAPPATGTLNTGELFF. The CDR3 DNA sequence: TGTGCCCCCCCGGCGACCGGGACTCTAAACACCGGGGAGCTGTTTTTT.

This clonotype was detected many times. This sequence joins TRBV9 and TRBJ1-3; 8 nucleotides match TRBD1. Germline CDR1 SGDLS, CDR2 YYNGEE. J was trimmed by 4 bases and V by 4 bases; bases with no gene match: 4. This CDR3 has 14 residues. CDR3 residues: CASSSGGAGNTIYF. DNA of the CDR3: TGTGCCAGCAGCTCAGGGGGCGCCGGAAACACCATATATTTT.